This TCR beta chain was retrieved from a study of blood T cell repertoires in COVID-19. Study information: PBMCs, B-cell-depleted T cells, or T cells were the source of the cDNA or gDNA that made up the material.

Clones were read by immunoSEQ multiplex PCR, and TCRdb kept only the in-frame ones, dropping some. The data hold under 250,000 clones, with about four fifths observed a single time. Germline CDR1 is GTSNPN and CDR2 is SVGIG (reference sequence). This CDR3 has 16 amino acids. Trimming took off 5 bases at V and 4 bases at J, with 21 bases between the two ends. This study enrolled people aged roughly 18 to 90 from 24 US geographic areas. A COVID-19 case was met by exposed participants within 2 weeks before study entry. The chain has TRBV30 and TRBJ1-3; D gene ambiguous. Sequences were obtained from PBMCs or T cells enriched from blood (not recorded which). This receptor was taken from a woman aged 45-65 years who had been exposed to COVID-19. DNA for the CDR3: TGTGCCTGGGCTCTCCTCGCTCCGACTGGGGGAAACACCATATATTTT. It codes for CAWALLAPTGGNTIYF.